This T cell receptor (beta chain) came from a study of PD-1 blockade in mismatch repair-deficient tumors. Turning to the study itself: Patients had 12 mismatch repair-deficient cancer types, all previously treated and progressing. General study findings and limits: Tumor-resident clones, often undetectable pretreatment in blood, expanded then contracted after pembrolizumab.

PCR or immunohistochemistry showed mismatch repair deficiency in every enrolled patient. V shed 4 bases and J shed 3 bases, with 9 bases lying between them. The germline CDR1 and CDR2 sequences are PRHDT and FYEKMQ (reference sequence). This CDR3 has 14 residues. The method was immunoSEQ multiplex PCR; TCRdb's version includes in-frame clones alone and lacks a portion of them. The sample comprises some 120,000 clones, about 90% of which are singletons, and approximately 12% rests with the top ten. This clone was seen only once. The antigen is unknown. Material: peripheral blood, obtained approximately 73 weeks after starting pembrolizumab. This receptor was obtained from an adult with mismatch repair-deficient cancer. The chain combines TRBV13 with TRBJ1-4; D ambiguous. In DNA, the CDR3 is TGTGCCAGCAGCTACCGGACGGCTAATGAAAAACTGTTTTTT. It is translated as CASSYRTANEKLFF.